The 22 T cell receptor beta chains given below trace back to one sample, sequenced in a study of monozygotic twins with cystic fibrosis. Sequenced by immunoSEQ multiplex PCR; TCRdb stores in-frame clones only, minus some. The table lists about 24,000 clones, under 95% of them singletons, with 0.29% in the top ten. The specimen sequenced was blood. All receptors derive from a girl aged 2-10 years with cystic fibrosis.

The chain links TRBV19 to TRBJ1-5; no firm D call. This CDR3 contains 18 residues. Trimming pared 0 bases from V and 0 bases from J, leaving 15 bases between. Germline V gene data show CDR1 as LNHDA and CDR2 as SQIVND (reference sequence). The CDR3 sequence: CASSIDLSGRYSNQPQHF. DNA for the CDR3: TGTGCCAGTAGTATAGATCTATCGGGCAGGTATAGCAATCAGCCCCAGCATTTT.

This chain links TRBV25-1 with TRBJ1-4; 7 nucleotides match TRBD1. Unmatched junction bases numbered 8, after V lost 2 bases and J lost 8 bases. The CDR3 covers 15 residues. Germline-derived CDR1 and CDR2 are MGHDK and SYGVNS. Here the CDR3 DNA reads TGTGCCAGCAGTGAAGGGAGGGGGCGGAAGGAAAAACTGTTTTTT. It encodes CASSEGRGRKEKLFF.

The gene calls are TRBV7-9 and TRBJ1-6, with 7 positions matching TRBD1. Unmatched junction bases numbered 7, after V lost 5 bases and J lost 9 bases. Germline CDR1 SEHNR, CDR2 FQNEAQ (reference sequence). The CDR3 spans 14 residues. Here the CDR3 reads CASSHRGNPSPLHF. CDR3 nucleotide sequence: TGTGCCAGCAGCCACAGGGGTAATCCTTCACCCCTCCACTTT.

The chain joins TRBV7-9 to TRBJ1-6, with D unclear. Germline CDR1 is SEHNR and CDR2 is FQNEAQ (reference sequence). V was shortened by 2 bases and J by 8 bases, with 13 bases between the two germline ends. This CDR3 spans 15 amino acids. In nucleotides, the CDR3 is TGTGCCAGCAGCTTAAGCAGCTCGGGCGATTCACCCCTCCACTTT. It is translated as CASSLSSSGDSPLHF.

The chain employs TRBV10-1 and TRBJ2-7; a possible D gene is TRBD1 (5 bases). Germline CDR1 and CDR2: WNHNN and SYGVQD (reference sequence). The CDR3 covers 15 residues. The V gene lost 3 bases and the J gene lost 2 bases, with 14 bases spanning the gap. The CDR3 DNA reads TGCGCCAGCAGTGACTCCAGGGATCCTGCCTACGAGCAGTACTTC. Amino acid sequence: CASSDSRDPAYEQYF.

The chain employs TRBV7-2 and TRBJ1-6; TRBD1 agrees at 7 bases. The CDR3 is made up of 14 amino acids. V shed 5 bases and J 9 bases; nucleotides not matched to a gene: 7. Germline V gene lookup returns CDR1 SGHTA and CDR2 FQGNSA. The DNA for the CDR3 is TGTGCCAGCAGCCCTGACAGGGAGCGTTCACCCCTCCACTTT. The encoded protein is CASSPDRERSPLHF. The variable domain in full, completed from reference TRBV7-2 and TRBJ1-6, reads GAGVSQSPSNKVTEKGKDVELRCDPISGHTALYWYRQSLGQGLEFLIYFQGNSAPDKSGLPSDRFSAERTGGSVSTLTIQRTQQEDSAVYLCASSPDRERSPLHFGNGTRLTVT.

This chain links TRBV2 with TRBJ2-2; 7 bases align to TRBD2. The CDR3 is made up of 15 amino acids. Per the germline V gene, CDR1 is SNHLY and CDR2 is FYNNEI. V lost 5 bases to trimming and J lost 5 bases; unmatched junction nucleotides: 8. The CDR3 region is CASSTDSRGTGELFF. CDR3 DNA sequence: TGTGCCAGCAGTACCGACTCGCGGGGGACCGGGGAGCTGTTTTTT.

The chain recombines TRBV18 with TRBJ2-1; a weak D match, TRBD2 (6 bases). V lost 1 base to trimming and J lost 0 bases, with 7 bases between them. The CDR3 has 15 residues. Per the germline V gene, CDR1 is KGHSH and CDR2 is LQKENI. CDR3 in amino acids: CASSPLGSSYNEQFF. The CDR3 DNA sequence: TGTGCCAGCTCACCACTCGGGAGCTCCTACAATGAGCAGTTCTTC.

The chain couples TRBV27 to TRBJ1-1; no firm D call. This CDR3 contains 19 residues. Germline loops: CDR1 MNHEY, CDR2 SMNVEV (reference sequence). Trimming took 1 base from V and 1 from J, leaving 22 bases between them. CDR3 coding DNA: TGTGCCAGCAGTTTATATGGGCCTCATAGGCCCTTTGGGAACACTGAAGCTTTCTTT. It yields the protein CASSLYGPHRPFGNTEAFF.

The V gene is TRBV15, the J gene TRBJ1-4; tentatively, D is TRBD1 (5 bases). The V end was cut by 3 bases, the J end by 12 bases, with 17 bases between. CDR1 and CDR2 (germline): LNHNV, YYDKDF (reference sequence). This CDR3 is 14 amino acids long. CDR3 loop: CATSRPRGGGELFF. The DNA of the CDR3 is TGTGCCACCAGCAGGCCTCGGGGTGGGGGGGAACTGTTTTTT.

The chain is built from TRBV4-1 and TRBJ1-4; D is uncertain. The CDR3 totals 14 residues. Germline V CDR1 and CDR2: MGHRA, YSYEKL. The ends were cut back, 4 bases at V and 7 bases at J, with 13 bases in the middle. The CDR3: CASSPGDPGEKLFF. In DNA form, the CDR3 reads TGCGCCAGCAGCCCAGGCGACCCGGGTGAAAAACTGTTTTTT.

This sequence joins TRBV28 and TRBJ2-7, with D uncertain. The CDR3 loop spans 16 amino acids. V was shortened by 3 bases and J by 3 bases, with 18 bases between the two germline ends. In germline, CDR1 is MDHEN, CDR2 SYDVKM. The CDR3, as DNA: TGTGCCAGCAGTTTTGACGGCGAGCTAACCCTCTACGAGCAGTACTTC. Encoded protein: CASSFDGELTLYEQYF.

V is TRBV29-1 and J is TRBJ1-1; D perhaps matches TRBD1 (5 bases). Germline V gene data show CDR1 as SQVTM and CDR2 as ANQGSEA. This CDR3 contains 12 residues. V was pared by 4 bases and J by 4 bases, with 10 bases between. The CDR3 coding sequence is TGCAGCGTTGTTTTCGGGGGCACTGAAGCTTTCTTT. This gives the protein CSVVFGGTEAFF.

This CDR3 is CASSSLSPGARGWRETQYF. The CDR3 region has the DNA TGTGCCAGCAGCTCCCTATCCCCGGGAGCCCGAGGCTGGCGAGAGACCCAGTACTTC. The V gene is TRBV7-2, the J gene TRBJ2-5; a possible D gene is TRBD2 (6 bases). The germline gives CDR1 SGHTA, CDR2 FQGNSA. The CDR3 spans 19 residues. The germline V and J ends were trimmed by 4 bases and 4 bases, with 28 bases remaining between them.

V gene TRBV2 combines with J gene TRBJ2-5; D possibly corresponds to TRBD2 (5 bases). Germline values: CDR1 SNHLY, CDR2 FYNNEI. Trimming left V 6 bases short and J 5 bases short, with 13 bases between. The CDR3 loop spans 13 amino acids. This chain's CDR3 is CASRRGFGETQYF. CDR3 nucleotides: TGTGCCAGCAGACGGGGTTTTGGGGAGACCCAGTACTTC.

V gene TRBV28 combines with J gene TRBJ2-4; D remains ambiguous. The CDR3 contains 12 residues. Deletions cut 6 bases from V and 1 base from J, with 4 bases between. Germline V CDR1 and CDR2: MDHEN, SYDVKM. For the CDR3, the DNA is TGTGCCAGCAGGGGGGCCAAAAACATTCAGTACTTC. This codes for CASRGAKNIQYF.

V and J are TRBV6-5 and TRBJ2-7, with D uncertain. CDR3 length: 12 amino acids. Germline CDR1 is MNHEY and CDR2 is SVGAGI. V was shortened by 7 bases and J by 3 bases, with 10 bases between the two germline ends. The CDR3 spells CASTGQFYEQYF. CDR3 nucleotide sequence: TGTGCCAGCACCGGGCAGTTCTACGAGCAGTACTTC.

V is TRBV18 and J is TRBJ2-3; weak D call: TRBD2 (6 bases). This CDR3 is built from 16 residues. Trimming shortened V by 0 bases and J by 4 bases, and 14 bases separated the two germline ends. Germline assignment: CDR1 KGHSH and CDR2 LQKENI. The CDR3 bases are TGTGCCAGCTCACCACCGTCGACTAGTGACGCAGATACGCAGTATTTT. It specifies CASSPPSTSDADTQYF.

This chain links TRBV5-6 with TRBJ2-7; 7 bases are shared with TRBD1. The CDR3 sequence is 15 residues long. Germline-derived CDR1 and CDR2 are SGHDT and YYEEEE. V was clipped by 1 base and J by 2 bases; unmatched bases: 6. The DNA for the CDR3 is TGTGCCAGCAGCTTGTACAACAGGGGTACCTACGAGCAGTACTTC. It specifies CASSLYNRGTYEQYF.

The rearrangement joins TRBV30 to TRBJ2-7, with TRBD1 matching over 9 bases. The germline V gene encodes CDR1 GTSNPN and CDR2 SVGIG (reference sequence). The J segment lost 3 bases and the V segment lost 2 bases, leaving 5 bases of the junction unmatched. The CDR3 is 14 amino acids. As DNA, the CDR3 is TGTGCCTGGAGTCGGGGACAGGGCCTCTACGAGCAGTACTTC. Protein product: CAWSRGQGLYEQYF. Together with reference TRBV30 and TRBJ2-7, the CDR3 gives the full variable domain: SQTIHQWPATLVQPVGSPLSLECTVEGTSNPNLYWYRQAAGRGLQLLFYSVGIGQISSEVPQNLSASRPQDRQFILSSKKLLLSDSGFYLCAWSRGQGLYEQYFGPGTRLTVT.

This chain joins TRBV5-5 and TRBJ1-5; no firm D call. CDR1 and CDR2 (germline): SGHKS, YYEKEE (reference sequence). The CDR3 consists of 13 residues. V gave up 4 bases and J gave up 2 bases, with 7 bases separating them. CDR3 bases: TGTGCCAGCAGCCCAGAGGGCAATCAGCCCCAGCATTTT. Translation gives CASSPEGNQPQHF.

This chain connects TRBV10-3 to TRBJ1-6; 11 bases are a match to TRBD1. Per the germline V gene, CDR1 is ENHRY and CDR2 is SYGVKD. This CDR3 region has 16 residues. Unmatched junction bases numbered 7, after V lost 4 bases and J lost 8 bases. In DNA form, the CDR3 reads TGTGCCATCAGTGGCAACCGGGACAGGGGGGATTCACCCCTCCACTTT. It encodes CAISGNRDRGDSPLHF.